This note documents a single T cell receptor (beta chain) sequence. The CDR3 totals 15 residues. Per germline, CDR1 SGHDT and CDR2 YYEEEE. Trimming left V 4 bases short and J 2 bases short, with 13 bases between. The data derive from a study of control samples from healthy donors and cancer patients. Method: immunoSEQ multiplex PCR; TCRdb's copy keeps in-frame clones and lacks some. The sample has some 76,000 clones, 89% seen once. The chain combines TRBV5-6 with TRBJ1-3; D is uncertain. The sample comprised PBMCs. This TCR came from a woman between 45 and 65 years old with colorectal cancer. CDR3 sequence: CASSPLTSPGNTIYF. CDR3 DNA sequence: TGTGCCAGCAGCCCGCTAACCTCTCCTGGAAACACCATATATTTT.